This TCR beta chain was profiled in a study of blood T cell repertoires in COVID-19. The overall study: Specimens from acute and convalescent COVID-19 originated in the United States, Italy and Spain. T cells, B-cell-depleted T cells, or PBMCs supplied cDNA or gDNA.

Clinical history as reported by participants underpinned cohort assignment. In the original processing: Estimation of nucleated cell counts was performed using reference gene primer amplification. Generated by immunoSEQ multiplex PCR, the TCRdb table keeps only in-frame clones and is missing some. That table gives V, J and clone size, and the DNA gave D and trimming. The sample records some 270,000 clones, about 90% being singletons. Per germline, CDR1 SGHDN and CDR2 FVKESK. Trimming pared 1 base from V and 1 base from J, leaving 13 bases between. The CDR3 has 16 residues. This TCR was recovered from a woman in her twenties or thirties with acute COVID-19. The specimen was PBMCs or T cells enriched from blood (not recorded which). The rearrangement joins TRBV14 to TRBJ1-2; the D is unclear. The DNA for the CDR3 is TGTGCCAGCAGCCAAGTAACCTACTTTTATAACTATGGCTACACCTTC. Translating gives CASSQVTYFYNYGYTF.